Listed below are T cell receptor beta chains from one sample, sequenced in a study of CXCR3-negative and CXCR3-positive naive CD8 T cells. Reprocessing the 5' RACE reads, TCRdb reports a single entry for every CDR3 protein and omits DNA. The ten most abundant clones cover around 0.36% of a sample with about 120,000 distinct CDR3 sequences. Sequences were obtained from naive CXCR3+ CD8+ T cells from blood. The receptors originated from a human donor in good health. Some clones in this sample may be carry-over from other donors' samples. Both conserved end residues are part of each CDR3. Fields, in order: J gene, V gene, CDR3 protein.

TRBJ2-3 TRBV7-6 CASSLEGERTDTQYF
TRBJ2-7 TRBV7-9 CASSTGQSYEQYF
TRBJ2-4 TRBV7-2 CATAEGNIQYF
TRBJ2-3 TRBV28 CATGTSSRGTDTQYF
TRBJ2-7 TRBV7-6 CASSLFKASYEQYF
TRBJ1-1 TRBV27 CASRPNKGQGRTEAFF
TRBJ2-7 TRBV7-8 CASSLLPGTSDEQYF
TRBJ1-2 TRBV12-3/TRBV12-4 CASTRGHGWGYTF
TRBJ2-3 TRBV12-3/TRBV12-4 CASSLWRTDTQYF
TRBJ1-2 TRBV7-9 CASSLVTGTEGYTF
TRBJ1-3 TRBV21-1 CASSGQAGGNTIYF
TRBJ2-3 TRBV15 CATSKVLDTQYF
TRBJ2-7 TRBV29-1 CSVDSGGDYEQYF
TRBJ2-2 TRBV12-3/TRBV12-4 CASIPTGGDTGELFF
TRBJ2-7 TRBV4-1 CASSPGTEEQYF
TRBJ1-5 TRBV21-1 CASSKLLKGAQPQHF
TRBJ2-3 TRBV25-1 CASSEWETSGRIQDTQYF
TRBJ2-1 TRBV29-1 CSVEVPGQNNEQFF
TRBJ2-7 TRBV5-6 CASNPPDGVCF
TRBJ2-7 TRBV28 CASIPGYSYEQYF
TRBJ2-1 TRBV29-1 CSVLTGGGYNEQFF
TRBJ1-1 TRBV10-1 CASSQGMGRAEAFF
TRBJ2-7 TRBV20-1 CSANEIPGNPPYEQYF
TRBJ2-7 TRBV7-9 CASSQGSRGEQYF
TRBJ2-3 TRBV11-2 CASSPWPRSSTDTQYF
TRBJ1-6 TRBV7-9 CASSPTPRGSPLHF
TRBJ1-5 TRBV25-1 CASSEYRSDQPQHF
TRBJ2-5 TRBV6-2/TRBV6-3 CASSRGTSPIRETQYF
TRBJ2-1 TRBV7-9 CASSLLPAENIYNEQFF
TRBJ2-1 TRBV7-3 CASSLTGLAGGNEQFF
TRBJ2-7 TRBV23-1 CASSPSVRNGGYEQYF
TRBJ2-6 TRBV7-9 CASSLGSGGANVLTF
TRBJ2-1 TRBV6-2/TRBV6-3 CASRSEGGPYNEQFF
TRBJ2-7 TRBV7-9 CASSGTGTAYEQYF
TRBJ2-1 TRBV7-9 CASSLVGGEGPYNEQFF
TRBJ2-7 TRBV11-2 CASSLVAGWEQYF
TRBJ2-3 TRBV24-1 CATSDHDKGDTQYF
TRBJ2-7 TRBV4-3 CASSQERQLDYEQYF
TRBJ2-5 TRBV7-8 CASSLHAGGVQETQYF
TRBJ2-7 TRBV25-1 CASSIGTSVAYEQYF
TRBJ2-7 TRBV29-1 CSVPQGGEQYF
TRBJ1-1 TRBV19 CASATVMNTEAFF
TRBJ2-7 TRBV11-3 CASSPGEIYEQYF
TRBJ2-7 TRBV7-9 CASSRKQASSYEQYF
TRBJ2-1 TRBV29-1 CSVGDRANEQFF
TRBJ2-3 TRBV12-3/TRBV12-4 CASSLVGQGTDTQYF
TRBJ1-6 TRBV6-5 CASSYQGDGSPLHF
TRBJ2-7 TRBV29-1 CSVVEGSPYEQYF
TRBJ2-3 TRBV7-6 CASSSSGGSTDTQYF
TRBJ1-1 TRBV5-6 CASSLSSGTEAFF
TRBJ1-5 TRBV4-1 CASSALGGGNQPQHF
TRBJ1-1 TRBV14 CASSQRGNTEAFF
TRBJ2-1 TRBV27 CASSLGTGDLVQFF
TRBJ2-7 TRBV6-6 CASSLIAGFDYEQYF
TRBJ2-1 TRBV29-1 CSVEDWQGTTSSSYNEQFF
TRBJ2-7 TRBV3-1 CASSFGTGHYEQYF
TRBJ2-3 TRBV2 CASSFLQTDTQYF
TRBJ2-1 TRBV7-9 CASSPPRSGTVHNEQFF
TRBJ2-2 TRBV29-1 CSVTGQGTTGELFF
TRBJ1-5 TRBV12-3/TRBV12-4 CASSFNRNNQPQHF